A single sample is the source of the 25 T cell receptor beta chains below, sequenced in a study of T cells expressing NK-cell markers. One entry per CDR3 protein, without DNA, is what TCRdb gives after re-calling the 5' RACE reads. The clone table shows about 160,000 distinct CDR3 sequences, with the ten largest holding approximately 17%. The sample comprised blood T cells: a sorted CD56 or NKG2C T cell subset, CD4+ or CD8+ T cells, or bulk PBMC T cells (not recorded which). The receptors were gathered from a woman aged 18 to 75 in good health.

The rearrangement uses TRBV4-1 and TRBJ1-5. CDR1 is MGHRA, CDR2 YSYEKL, per germline. The CDR3 has 15 residues. The CDR3 protein is CASSQVGGRNQPQHF.

The rearrangement links TRBV5-1 to TRBJ1-2; the D gene TCRdb calls, TRBD1, cannot be checked with no DNA. Germline assignment: CDR1 SGHRS and CDR2 YFSETQ. The CDR3 runs to 17 residues. The CDR3 is CASSSRTGVRSGYGYTF.

The chain is built from TRBV5-1 and TRBJ1-6; there is no DNA to check the TCRdb D call of TRBD1. Germline values: CDR1 SGHRS, CDR2 YFSETQ. The CDR3 covers 15 residues. CDR3 amino acids: CASTPGDRDNSPLHF.

The chain has TRBV2 and TRBJ2-3. Germline CDR1 SNHLY, CDR2 FYNNEI. The CDR3 has 15 amino acids. CDR3 loop: CASSETQASTDTQYF.

The chain has TRBV9 and TRBJ1-3. This CDR3 contains 16 residues. The germline CDR1 and CDR2 sequences are SGDLS and YYNGEE. CDR3 loop: CASSRQRSASGNTIYF. Full variable domain (remainder filled in from reference TRBV9 and TRBJ1-3): DSGVTQTPKHLITATGQRVTLRCSPRSGDLSVYWYQQSLDQGLQFLIQYYNGEERAKGNILERFSAQQFPDLHSELNLSSLELGDSALYFCASSRQRSASGNTIYFGEGSWLTVV.

The J gene is TRBJ2-3, the V gene TRBV7-2; the TCRdb call, TRBD2, lacks DNA for checking. The CDR3 totals 13 residues. CDR1 is SGHTA, CDR2 FQGNSA, per germline. This chain's CDR3 is CASSTERTDTQYF. Supplemented by reference TRBV7-2 and TRBJ2-3, the full variable domain reads GAGVSQSPSNKVTEKGKDVELRCDPISGHTALYWYRQSLGQGLEFLIYFQGNSAPDKSGLPSDRFSAERTGGSVSTLTIQRTQQEDSAVYLCASSTERTDTQYFGPGTRLTVL.

This rearrangement joins TRBV20-1 to TRBJ2-1; TCRdb calls TRBD1, which cannot be checked without DNA. CDR1 and CDR2 (germline): DFQATT, SNEGSKA (reference sequence). This CDR3 has 16 amino acids. The CDR3 sequence is CSASHLPGAIYNEQFF.

The V call is TRBV7-9, the J call TRBJ2-2; TCRdb lists TRBD1, though no DNA is available to test this call. The CDR3 runs to 16 residues. Germline V CDR1 and CDR2: SEHNR, FQNEAQ (reference sequence). CDR3 sequence reads: CASSLAGTGSTGELFF. Based on the CDR3 plus reference TRBV7-9 and TRBJ2-2, the full variable domain is DTGVSQNPRHKITKRGQNVTFRCDPISEHNRLYWYRQTLGQGPEFLTYFQNEAQLEKSRLLSDRFSAERPKGSFSTLEIQRTEQGDSAMYLCASSLAGTGSTGELFFGEGSRLTVL.

V is TRBV28 and J is TRBJ1-2; TCRdb picks TRBD1, but there is no DNA to check that call. The length of the CDR3 is 17 residues. Germline CDR1 and CDR2: MDHEN and SYDVKM. The CDR3 region is CASSLSYMDTSNYGYTF.

The rearrangement uses TRBV6-5 and TRBJ1-1. The CDR3 is 14 amino acids. Germline CDR1 reads MNHEY; CDR2 reads SVGAGI. The chain's CDR3 is CASSYSQANTEAFF.

The chain has TRBV5-1 and TRBJ2-3; checking the TCRdb D call of TRBD1 is not possible without DNA. Germline V gives CDR1 SGHRS, CDR2 YFSETQ. CDR3 length: 18 residues. CDR3 in amino acids: CASSLVTVRDSLTDTQYF.

The chain is built from TRBV11-2 and TRBJ2-7; TCRdb reports TRBD2, a call that lacks DNA to check it against. Germline CDR1 reads SGHAT; CDR2 reads FQNNGV. This CDR3 has 15 amino acids. This chain's CDR3 is CASSFSSGASYEQYF. Combining the CDR3 with reference TRBV11-2 and TRBJ2-7 gives the whole variable domain EAGVAQSPRYKIIEKRQSVAFWCNPISGHATLYWYQQILGQGPKLLIQFQNNGVVDDSQLPKDRFSAERLKGVDSTLKIQPAKLEDSAVYLCASSFSSGASYEQYFGPGTRLTVT.

The chain is built from TRBV29-1 and TRBJ2-1; TCRdb outputs TRBD1, but without DNA this stays unchecked. Germline values: CDR1 SQVTM, CDR2 ANQGSEA. This CDR3 spans 14 amino acids. CDR3 amino acids: CSQSGPSSYNEQFF.

The V and J genes are TRBV12-3 or TRBV12-4 and TRBJ1-1; the TCRdb call, TRBD1, lacks DNA for checking. The CDR3 is made up of 12 amino acids. CDR3 residues: CASIRIGGEAFF.

The chain uses TRBV6-5 and TRBJ2-2; TCRdb returns TRBD1, unconfirmable since there is no DNA. This CDR3 comprises 17 residues. Germline V gene lookup returns CDR1 MNHEY and CDR2 SVGAGI. CDR3: CASSYSLGTGDTGELFF.

The chain has TRBV11-2 and TRBJ2-2; TCRdb gives TRBD1 as the D gene, but with no DNA this cannot be confirmed. Germline V CDR1 and CDR2: SGHAT, FQNNGV. The length of the CDR3 is 15 residues. The CDR3: CASSLSDRGPWGLFF.

This chain links TRBV27 with TRBJ2-7. Germline loops: CDR1 MNHEY, CDR2 SMNVEV (reference sequence). This CDR3 spans 14 amino acids. The CDR3 loop reads CASSLGVGTDEQYF.

The chain joins TRBV6-6 to TRBJ2-7. Per the germline V gene, CDR1 is MNHNY and CDR2 is SVGAGI (reference sequence). The CDR3 loop spans 11 amino acids. CDR3 region: CASSYTYEQYF.

This rearrangement joins TRBV24-1 to TRBJ2-1. Germline values: CDR1 KGHDR, CDR2 SFDVKD. The length of the CDR3 is 11 residues. The CDR3 loop reads CATDRNNEQFF.

The chain recombines TRBV5-1 with TRBJ1-1; TCRdb picks TRBD1, but there is no DNA to check that call. The CDR3 consists of 15 residues. Per the germline V gene, CDR1 is SGHRS and CDR2 is YFSETQ. The CDR3 sequence: CASSFDRRQTSEAFF.

The chain joins TRBV5-1 to TRBJ1-1; TCRdb picks TRBD1, but there is no DNA to check that call. From germline, CDR1 is SGHRS and CDR2 YFSETQ. This CDR3 contains 15 residues. This CDR3 reads CASSPVTGGNTEAFF.

CDR3 region: CASSRGSSTDTQYF. The rearrangement joins TRBV9 to TRBJ2-3. This CDR3 contains 14 residues. Germline CDR1 reads SGDLS; CDR2 reads YYNGEE. The full variable domain, completed using reference TRBV9 and TRBJ2-3, is DSGVTQTPKHLITATGQRVTLRCSPRSGDLSVYWYQQSLDQGLQFLIQYYNGEERAKGNILERFSAQQFPDLHSELNLSSLELGDSALYFCASSRGSSTDTQYFGPGTRLTVL.

The rearrangement uses TRBV5-1 and TRBJ2-3; checking the TCRdb D call of TRBD1 is not possible without DNA. Germline CDR1 reads SGHRS; CDR2 reads YFSETQ. The CDR3 covers 15 residues. CDR3 region: CASSDPGLGSDTQYF.

The chain employs TRBV3-1 and TRBJ2-1; TCRdb indicates TRBD1, and absent DNA this call remains unverified. The germline V gene has CDR1 LGHDT and CDR2 YNNKEL (reference sequence). The CDR3 totals 13 residues. CDR3 amino acids: CASTPTGGYRQFF.

The J gene is TRBJ1-1, the V gene TRBV2. CDR1 and CDR2 (germline): SNHLY, FYNNEI. The CDR3 is made up of 15 amino acids. The CDR3 reads CASSEFGPGNTEAFF.